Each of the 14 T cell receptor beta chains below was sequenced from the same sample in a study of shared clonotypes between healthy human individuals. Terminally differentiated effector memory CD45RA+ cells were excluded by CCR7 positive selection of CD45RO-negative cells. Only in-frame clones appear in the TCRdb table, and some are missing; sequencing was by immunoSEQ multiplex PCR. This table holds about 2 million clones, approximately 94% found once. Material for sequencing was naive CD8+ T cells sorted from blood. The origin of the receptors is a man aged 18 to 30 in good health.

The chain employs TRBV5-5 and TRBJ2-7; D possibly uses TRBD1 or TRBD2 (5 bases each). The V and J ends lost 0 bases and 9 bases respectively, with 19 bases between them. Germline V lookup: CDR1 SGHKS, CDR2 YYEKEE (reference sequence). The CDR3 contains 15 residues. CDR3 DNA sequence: TGTGCCAGCAGCTTGGCTTTCAGGGACCCATCGGGGCAGTACTTC. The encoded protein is CASSLAFRDPSGQYF.

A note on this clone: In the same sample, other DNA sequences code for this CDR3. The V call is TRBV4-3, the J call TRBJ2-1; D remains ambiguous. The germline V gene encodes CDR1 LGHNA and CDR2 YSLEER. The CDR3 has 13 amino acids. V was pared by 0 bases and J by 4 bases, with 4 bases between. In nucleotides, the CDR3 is TGCGCCAGCAGCCAAGACCTGTACAATGAGCAGTTCTTC. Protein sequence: CASSQDLYNEQFF.

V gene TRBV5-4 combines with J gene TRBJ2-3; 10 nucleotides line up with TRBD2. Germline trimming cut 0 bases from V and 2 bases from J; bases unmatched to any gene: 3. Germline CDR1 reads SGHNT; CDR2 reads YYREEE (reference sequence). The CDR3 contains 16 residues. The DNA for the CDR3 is TGTGCCAGCAGCTTGGAAGCGGGAGGGCTCACAGATACGCAGTATTTT. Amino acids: CASSLEAGGLTDTQYF. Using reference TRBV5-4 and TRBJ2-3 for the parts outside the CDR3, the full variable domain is ETGVTQSPTHLIKTRGQQVTLRCSSQSGHNTVSWYQQALGQGPQFIFQYYREEENGRGNFPPRFSGLQFPNYSSELNVNALELDDSALYLCASSLEAGGLTDTQYFGPGTRLTVL.

The CDR3 DNA is TGTGCCAGTAGTGCAGACATTGGGTTGATGGCCGGGGAGCTGTTTTTT. Residues: CASSADIGLMAGELFF. This chain joins TRBV19 and TRBJ2-2; D gene ambiguous. Germline V gene lookup returns CDR1 LNHDA and CDR2 SQIVND (reference sequence). V lost 5 bases and J 6 bases, leaving 19 bases between the germline ends. The CDR3 is made up of 16 amino acids.

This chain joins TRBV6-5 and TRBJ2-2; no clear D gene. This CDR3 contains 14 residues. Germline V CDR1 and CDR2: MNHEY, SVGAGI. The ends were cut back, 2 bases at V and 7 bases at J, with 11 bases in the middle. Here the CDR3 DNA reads TGTGCCAGCAGTTACACCCGAGGAGTCGGGGAGCTGTTTTTT. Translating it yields CASSYTRGVGELFF.

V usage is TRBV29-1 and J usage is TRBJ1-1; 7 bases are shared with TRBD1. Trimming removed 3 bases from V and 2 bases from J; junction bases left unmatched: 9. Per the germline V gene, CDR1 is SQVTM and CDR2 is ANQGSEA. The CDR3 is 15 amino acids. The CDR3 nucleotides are TGCAGCGTTGACTCAGTAGACAGGGCCAACACTGAAGCTTTCTTT. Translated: CSVDSVDRANTEAFF. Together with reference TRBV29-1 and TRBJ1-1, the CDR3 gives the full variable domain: SAVISQKPSRDICQRGTSLTIQCQVDSQVTMMFWYRQQPGQSLTLIATANQGSEATYESGFVIDKFPISRPNLTFSTLTVSNMSPEDSSIYLCSVDSVDRANTEAFFGQGTRLTVV.

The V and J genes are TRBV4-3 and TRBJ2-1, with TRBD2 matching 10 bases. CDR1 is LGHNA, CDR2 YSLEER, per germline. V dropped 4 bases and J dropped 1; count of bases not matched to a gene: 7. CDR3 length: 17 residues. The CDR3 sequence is CASSRVLAGVSYNEQFF. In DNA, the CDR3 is TGCGCCAGCAGCCGCGTCCTAGCGGGGGTATCCTACAATGAGCAGTTCTTC.

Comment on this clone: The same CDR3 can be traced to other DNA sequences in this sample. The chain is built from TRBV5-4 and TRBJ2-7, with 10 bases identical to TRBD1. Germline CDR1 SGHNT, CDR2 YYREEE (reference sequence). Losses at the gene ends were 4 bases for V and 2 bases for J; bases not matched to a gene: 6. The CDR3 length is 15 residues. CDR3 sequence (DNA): TGTGCCAGCAGCCCGGGACAGGGGTCTACCTACGAGCAGTACTTC. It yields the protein CASSPGQGSTYEQYF.

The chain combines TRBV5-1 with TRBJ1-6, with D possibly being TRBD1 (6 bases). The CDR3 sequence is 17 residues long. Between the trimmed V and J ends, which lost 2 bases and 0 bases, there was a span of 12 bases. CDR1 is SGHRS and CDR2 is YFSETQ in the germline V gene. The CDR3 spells CASSFRQVSSYNSPLHF. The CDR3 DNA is TGCGCCAGCAGCTTCCGACAGGTCAGCTCCTATAATTCACCCCTCCACTTT.

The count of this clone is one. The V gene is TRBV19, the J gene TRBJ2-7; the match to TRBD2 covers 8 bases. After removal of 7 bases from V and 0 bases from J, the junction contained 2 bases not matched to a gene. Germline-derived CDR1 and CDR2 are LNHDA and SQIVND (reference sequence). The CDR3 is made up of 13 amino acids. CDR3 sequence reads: CASTGGSSYEQYF. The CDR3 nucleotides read TGTGCCAGTACGGGGGGGAGCTCCTACGAGCAGTACTTC.

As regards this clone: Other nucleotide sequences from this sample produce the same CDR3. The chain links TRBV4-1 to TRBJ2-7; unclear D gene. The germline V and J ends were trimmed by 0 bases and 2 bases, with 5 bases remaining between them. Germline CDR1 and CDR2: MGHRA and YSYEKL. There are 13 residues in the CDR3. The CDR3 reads CASSQETTYEQYF. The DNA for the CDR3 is TGCGCCAGCAGCCAAGAAACCACCTACGAGCAGTACTTC.

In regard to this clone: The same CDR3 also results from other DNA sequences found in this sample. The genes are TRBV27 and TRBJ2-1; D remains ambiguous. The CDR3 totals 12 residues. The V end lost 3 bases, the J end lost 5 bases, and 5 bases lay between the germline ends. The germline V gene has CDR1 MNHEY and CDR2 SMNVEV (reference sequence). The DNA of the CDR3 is TGTGCCAGCAGTTTCGGCGACAATGAGCAGTTCTTC. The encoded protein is CASSFGDNEQFF.

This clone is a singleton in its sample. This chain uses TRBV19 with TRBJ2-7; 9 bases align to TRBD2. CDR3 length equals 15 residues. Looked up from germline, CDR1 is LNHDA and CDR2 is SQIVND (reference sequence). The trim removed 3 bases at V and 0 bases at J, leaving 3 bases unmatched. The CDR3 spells CASSMPSGASYEQYF. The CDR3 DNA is TGTGCCAGTAGTATGCCTAGCGGGGCCTCCTACGAGCAGTACTTC.

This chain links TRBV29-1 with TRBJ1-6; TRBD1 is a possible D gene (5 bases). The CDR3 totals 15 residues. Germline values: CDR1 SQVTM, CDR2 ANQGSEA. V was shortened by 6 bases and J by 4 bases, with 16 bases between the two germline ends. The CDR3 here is CSVLLRDEYNSPLHF. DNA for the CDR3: TGCAGCGTCCTCCTCAGGGATGAATATAATTCACCCCTCCACTTT.